These 30 T cell receptor beta chains originate from one sample sequenced in a study of blood T cell repertoires in COVID-19. Clones were read by immunoSEQ multiplex PCR, and TCRdb kept only the in-frame ones, dropping some. Among some 150,000 clones listed, over 80% were seen once. Sequenced: PBMCs or T cells enriched from blood (not recorded which). The source is a woman between 50 and 59 years old who had recovered from COVID-19.

In its sample, this clone was seen once. The chain combines TRBV24-1 with TRBJ1-2, with D possibly matching TRBD1 (6 bases). CDR3 length equals 15 residues. Germline CDR1 is KGHDR and CDR2 is SFDVKD. Trimming left V 3 bases short and J 1 base short, with 11 bases between. The CDR3 loop is CATSDPGQLNYGYTF. The DNA of the CDR3 is TGTGCCACCAGTGATCCCGGACAGCTTAACTATGGCTACACCTTC.

This chain uses TRBV7-9 with TRBJ1-1, with D possibly TRBD1 on 5 matching bases. The V and J ends lost 5 bases and 1 base respectively, with 14 bases between them. Per germline, CDR1 SEHNR and CDR2 FQNEAQ (reference sequence). The CDR3 runs 15 residues. The CDR3 protein is CASSTGPNRNTEAFF. CDR3 bases: TGTGCCAGCAGCACAGGCCCCAATCGGAACACTGAAGCTTTCTTT.

The chain links TRBV27 to TRBJ2-5; TRBD1 matches 12 bases. After removal of 5 bases from V and 5 bases from J, the junction contained 18 bases not matched to a gene. In germline, CDR1 is MNHEY, CDR2 SMNVEV (reference sequence). The CDR3 extends over 19 amino acids. CDR3 residues: CASSDATVGTGGGGETQYF. The CDR3 coding sequence is TGTGCCAGCAGTGACGCTACCGTCGGGACAGGGGGCGGCGGCGAGACCCAGTACTTC.

The chain couples TRBV6-5 to TRBJ1-6, with D perhaps TRBD1 (5 bases). The CDR3 is made up of 14 amino acids. V lost 5 bases to trimming and J lost 3 bases, with 8 bases between them. From germline, CDR1 is MNHEY and CDR2 SVGAGI. The CDR3: CASSPGDYNSPLHF. The CDR3 DNA sequence: TGTGCCAGCAGTCCGGGGGACTATAATTCACCCCTCCACTTT.

This sequence joins TRBV6-1 and TRBJ1-5, with 9 bases identical to TRBD1. The V and J ends lost 1 base and 6 bases, in that order; junction bases with no gene match: 4. CDR1 MNHNS and CDR2 SASEGT come from the germline V gene. The CDR3 totals 15 residues. The CDR3 here is CASSEGQGEPQPQHF. Here the CDR3 DNA reads TGTGCCAGCAGTGAAGGACAGGGGGAGCCTCAGCCCCAGCATTTT.

The rearrangement uses TRBV9 and TRBJ2-1; TRBD2 agrees at 11 bases. The CDR3 is 15 residues long. J was trimmed by 7 bases and V by 3 bases; bases with no gene match: 6. CDR1 and CDR2 (germline): SGDLS, YYNGEE. CDR3 loop: CASSASGRSENEQFF. As DNA, the CDR3 is TGTGCCAGCAGCGCTAGCGGGAGGAGCGAGAATGAGCAGTTCTTC.

This chain uses TRBV6-1 with TRBJ1-6; D may be TRBD1 (6 bases). Germline V gives CDR1 MNHNS, CDR2 SASEGT. This CDR3 comprises 15 residues. V lost 0 bases and J lost 10, with 13 bases in between. The chain's CDR3 is CASSEAGRGYSPLHF. DNA of the CDR3: TGTGCCAGCAGTGAAGCTGGCAGGGGATACTCACCCCTCCACTTT.

This chain links TRBV19 with TRBJ2-5; 14 positions match TRBD2. The V segment lost 4 bases and the J segment 1 base; nucleotides outside the gene matches: 2. CDR1 is LNHDA, CDR2 SQIVND, per germline (reference sequence). This CDR3 contains 16 residues. CDR3 in DNA: TGTGCCAGTAGTAAGGGGACTAGCGGGGGCCAAGAGACCCAGTACTTC. It specifies CASSKGTSGGQETQYF.

The chain employs TRBV20-1 and TRBJ2-1, with 7 bases lining up with TRBD1. The CDR3 sequence is 15 residues long. Germline V CDR1 and CDR2: DFQATT, SNEGSKA (reference sequence). The V and J ends lost 3 bases and 8 bases, in that order; junction bases with no gene match: 13. The CDR3 reads CSASRDSQLADEQFF. As DNA, the CDR3 is TGCAGTGCTAGTAGGGACAGCCAGTTGGCCGATGAGCAGTTCTTC.

The chain employs TRBV5-6 and TRBJ2-6, with D possibly TRBD2 on 6 matching bases. Germline assignment: CDR1 SGHDT and CDR2 YYEEEE. V was trimmed by 0 bases and J by 0 bases, leaving 10 bases between them. The CDR3 spans 17 residues. CDR3 sequence (DNA): TGTGCCAGCAGCTTGGACGGGGGTCTCTCTGGGGCCAACGTCCTGACTTTC. Amino acid sequence: CASSLDGGLSGANVLTF. Full variable domain (rest looked up from reference TRBV5-6 and TRBJ2-6): DAGVTQSPTHLIKTRGQQVTLRCSPKSGHDTVSWYQQALGQGPQFIFQYYEEEERQRGNFPDRFSGHQFPNYSSELNVNALLLGDSALYLCASSLDGGLSGANVLTFGAGSRLTVL.

This chain uses TRBV25-1 with TRBJ2-5; 7 bases line up with TRBD1. The CDR3 has 17 residues. After removal of 3 bases from V and 5 bases from J, the junction contained 15 bases not matched to a gene. Germline CDR1 MGHDK, CDR2 SYGVNS. CDR3 loop: CASSDRDSGRSRETQYF. The DNA for the CDR3 is TGTGCCAGCAGTGACCGGGACAGCGGTCGGTCGAGGGAGACCCAGTACTTC.

The V call is TRBV27, the J call TRBJ2-5, with 7 bases that match TRBD2. V trimming: 10 bases; J trimming: 4 bases; junction bases outside the gene matches: 12. Germline V gene lookup returns CDR1 MNHEY and CDR2 SMNVEV (reference sequence). The CDR3 length is 14 residues. Here the CDR3 DNA reads TGTGCCACCCGTACGCGACTAGCCTCAGAGACCCAGTACTTC. Translated, it gives CATRTRLASETQYF.

This clone was found once. J is TRBJ1-2 and V is TRBV6-5; D not resolved. CDR3 length: 13 amino acids. The V gene's germline CDR1 is MNHEY and CDR2 SVGAGI. V was shortened by 0 bases and J by 6 bases, with 8 bases between the two germline ends. CDR3: CASSYSIGDGYTF. The CDR3 bases are TGTGCCAGCAGTTACTCGATCGGAGATGGCTACACCTTC.

The chain combines TRBV5-1 with TRBJ2-5; perhaps TRBD2 as D (6 bases). From germline, CDR1 is SGHRS and CDR2 YFSETQ. V lost 2 bases, J lost 1 base, and 12 bases lay in between. The CDR3 is 15 residues long. The CDR3 nucleotides read TGCGCCAGCAGCTTCGACGGGACTCCCCAAGAGACCCAGTACTTC. Amino acids: CASSFDGTPQETQYF. Combining the CDR3 with reference TRBV5-1 and TRBJ2-5 gives the whole variable domain KAGVTQTPRYLIKTRGQQVTLSCSPISGHRSVSWYQQTPGQGLQFLFEYFSETQRNKGNFPGRFSGRQFSNSRSEMNVSTLELGDSALYLCASSFDGTPQETQYFGPGTRLLVL.

This rearrangement joins TRBV9 to TRBJ2-3, with 10 bases aligning to TRBD2. The CDR3 has 14 amino acids. J was trimmed by 5 bases and V by 3 bases; bases with no gene match: 3. Germline V gene sequence: CDR1 SGDLS, CDR2 YYNGEE. The CDR3: CASSESGGVDTQYF. DNA for the CDR3: TGTGCCAGCAGCGAGAGCGGGGGGGTAGATACGCAGTATTTT.

This clone appeared a single time. The chain couples TRBV7-9 to TRBJ2-7, with D possibly being TRBD2 (6 bases). Germline CDR1 and CDR2: SEHNR and FQNEAQ (reference sequence). Trimming stripped 5 bases from V and 0 bases from J, with 11 bases between. The CDR3 runs 14 residues. The chain's CDR3 is CASSLSGYSYEQYV. The CDR3 DNA reads TGTGCCAGCAGCCTTAGCGGATACTCCTACGAGCAGTACGTC.

The chain employs TRBV30 and TRBJ1-1; tentatively, D is TRBD1 (5 bases). The V gene lost 0 bases and the J gene lost 3 bases, with 11 bases spanning the gap. This CDR3 region has 14 residues. Germline lookup yields CDR1 GTSNPN and CDR2 SVGIG (reference sequence). The CDR3 nucleotides read TGTGCCTGGAGTGTACCTCCCAGGGACACTGAAGCTTTCTTT. This encodes CAWSVPPRDTEAFF.

This clone was detected a few times. The J gene is TRBJ1-2, the V gene TRBV7-6; possible D gene TRBD1, 5 bases. Germline V lookup: CDR1 SGHVS, CDR2 FNYEAQ. The CDR3 is made up of 13 amino acids. V lost 0 bases and J lost 8, with 10 bases in between. The CDR3: CASSLAQGWGYTF. In DNA, the CDR3 is TGTGCCAGCAGCTTAGCGCAGGGTTGGGGCTACACCTTC.

The CDR3: CASSGTGGAFQPQHF. CDR3 in DNA: TGTGCCAGCTCAGGGACAGGGGGGGCTTTCCAGCCCCAGCATTTT. The J gene is TRBJ1-5, the V gene TRBV18, with 11 bases identical to TRBD1. This CDR3 has 15 amino acids. Germline-derived CDR1 and CDR2 are KGHSH and LQKENI. V gave up 5 bases and J gave up 7 bases; unmatched junction bases: 7.

The J gene is TRBJ2-2, the V gene TRBV2, with 7 bases fitting TRBD1. The germline V gene has CDR1 SNHLY and CDR2 FYNNEI. With V trimmed by 8 bases and J by 2 bases, 5 bases remained unmatched. CDR3 length: 14 residues. The CDR3 loop reads CASRTGPNTGELFF. CDR3 in DNA: TGTGCCAGCCGGACAGGACCCAACACCGGGGAGCTGTTTTTT.

V usage is TRBV7-8 and J usage is TRBJ1-2; no clear D gene. V lost 8 bases to trimming and J lost 2 bases, with 9 bases between them. Germline V gene sequence: CDR1 SGHVS, CDR2 FQNEAQ. The CDR3 extends over 12 amino acids. The CDR3 nucleotides are TGTGCCAGCTCCGAACAGAACTATGGCTACACCTTC. Translated: CASSEQNYGYTF.

This clone was found a few times. The chain links TRBV6-5 to TRBJ2-5; no definite D call. Trimming shortened V by 8 bases and J by 0 bases, and 13 bases separated the two germline ends. The CDR3 is made up of 14 amino acids. Germline assignment: CDR1 MNHEY and CDR2 SVGAGI. The DNA for the CDR3 is TGTGCCAGCCGACCCTACGGGTACCAAGAGACCCAGTACTTC. Encoded protein: CASRPYGYQETQYF.

This rearrangement joins TRBV18 to TRBJ2-1, with TRBD2 identical over 11 bases. Germline V CDR1 and CDR2: KGHSH, LQKENI. Trimming removed 0 bases from V and 3 bases from J; junction bases left unmatched: 1. CDR3 length: 16 residues. The CDR3 is CASSPPLAGDYNEQFF. CDR3 nucleotide sequence: TGTGCCAGCTCACCACCACTAGCGGGGGACTACAATGAGCAGTTCTTC.

The chain joins TRBV5-1 to TRBJ2-3, with D perhaps TRBD2 (6 bases). Germline values: CDR1 SGHRS, CDR2 YFSETQ. The CDR3 consists of 15 residues. V dropped 6 bases and J dropped 2 bases, with 16 bases sitting between them. The CDR3 DNA reads as TGCGCCAGCAAGGGAGGAGCAGTTCCCACAGATACGCAGTATTTT. It codes for CASKGGAVPTDTQYF.

The rearrangement links TRBV24-1 to TRBJ2-5; possible D gene TRBD2, 6 bases. Germline CDR1 is KGHDR and CDR2 is SFDVKD. The CDR3 loop spans 15 amino acids. V shed 6 bases and J shed 5 bases, with 18 bases lying between them. As DNA, the CDR3 is TGTGCCACCAGTCGGAGGGAGAGGGTACAGGAGACCCAGTACTTC. Translation: CATSRRERVQETQYF.

The J gene is TRBJ1-4, the V gene TRBV6-5; the D gene is possibly TRBD1 (5 bases). This CDR3 is built from 15 residues. Germline lookup yields CDR1 MNHEY and CDR2 SVGAGI. V was pared by 6 bases and J by 7 bases, with 18 bases between. Here the CDR3 reads CASSPPGLRGEKLFF. CDR3 nucleotides: TGTGCCAGCAGCCCCCCGGGACTTAGAGGTGAAAAACTGTTTTTT.

This sequence joins TRBV6-5 and TRBJ1-1, with D possibly being TRBD1 (5 bases). Trimming removed 5 bases from V and 0 bases from J, with 13 bases in between. The CDR3 totals 15 residues. The germline gives CDR1 MNHEY, CDR2 SVGAGI. The CDR3 DNA sequence: TGTGCCAGCAGTCGCCCGGGGGGTATGAACACTGAAGCTTTCTTT. Its protein is CASSRPGGMNTEAFF.

This clone was observed a single time. One junction end does not reproduce the germline sequence, and a read error may be involved. The chain uses TRBV7-7 and TRBJ2-3; 10 nucleotides align to TRBD2. Germline CDR1 is SSHAT and CDR2 is FNYEAQ (reference sequence). The CDR3 consists of 16 residues. CDR3 nucleotide sequence: TGTGCTAGCAGCCCTTTTCTTAGCGGGGGGACAGATACGCAGTATTTT. Its protein product is CASSPFLSGGTDTQYF.

The chain couples TRBV19 to TRBJ2-7; maybe TRBD1 (6 bases). In germline, CDR1 is LNHDA, CDR2 SQIVND (reference sequence). The CDR3 spans 15 residues. Trimming took off 6 bases at V and 2 bases at J, with 17 bases between the two ends. DNA of the CDR3: TGTGCCAGTAGCTTACAGGGTAGAGTCCCCTACGAGCAGTACGTC. Translated, it gives CASSLQGRVPYEQYV.

The CDR3 coding sequence is TGTGCCAGCAGTCCCCGTAGCGGGAGCGGGAATGAGCAGTTCTTC. Its protein product is CASSPRSGSGNEQFF. V usage is TRBV2 and J usage is TRBJ2-1; 9 nucleotides match TRBD2. Trimming took 5 bases from V and 7 from J; bases not matched to a gene: 9. Germline lookup yields CDR1 SNHLY and CDR2 FYNNEI. This CDR3 comprises 15 residues.